This is a list of T cell receptor beta chains from one sample in a study of cytomegalovirus exposure and HLA in healthy donors. This table comes from immunoSEQ multiplex PCR, and its TCRdb copy is limited to in-frame clones, with some not included. The sample includes 100,000 to 150,000 clones. The sequencing sample was made of PBMCs. The receptors here all came from a woman aged 40 to 50 in good health and CMV-seropositive. CDR3s include the opening cysteine and the closing phenylalanine or tryptophan. Fields, in order: D gene, V gene, J gene, CDR3 protein, CDR3 DNA. D genes are given only for firm matches.

d_gene: .
v_gene: TRBV9
j_gene: TRBJ2-1
CDR3aa: CASSVGRTAGEQFF
CDR3nt: TGTGCCAGCAGCGTAGGACGGACGGCGGGGGAGCAGTTCTTC

d_gene: .
v_gene: TRBV5-6
j_gene: TRBJ1-2
CDR3aa: CASFLLYGRQGWNYGYTF
CDR3nt: TGTGCCAGCTTCTTACTCTACGGTCGCCAGGGATGGAACTATGGCTACACCTTC

d_gene: TRBD1
v_gene: TRBV10-2
j_gene: TRBJ1-5
CDR3aa: CASSDGQGNQPQHF
CDR3nt: TGCGCCAGCAGTGACGGACAGGGGAATCAGCCCCAGCATTTT

d_gene: .
v_gene: TRBV29-1
j_gene: TRBJ2-1
CDR3aa: CSVELSGQFF
CDR3nt: TGCAGCGTTGAGTTATCGGGGCAGTTCTTC

d_gene: TRBD1
v_gene: TRBV28
j_gene: TRBJ2-7
CDR3aa: CASNTPGQGAYEQYF
CDR3nt: TGTGCCAGCAATACTCCGGGACAGGGGGCTTACGAGCAGTACTTC

d_gene: TRBD1
v_gene: TRBV2
j_gene: TRBJ1-2
CDR3aa: CASSESTGGHYGYTF
CDR3nt: TGTGCCAGCAGTGAGTCGACAGGGGGCCACTATGGCTACACCTTC

d_gene: .
v_gene: TRBV19
j_gene: TRBJ2-7
CDR3aa: CASSSGISYEQYF
CDR3nt: TGTGCCAGTAGTTCGGGGATCAGCTACGAGCAGTACTTC

d_gene: .
v_gene: TRBV28
j_gene: TRBJ1-1
CDR3aa: CASSSSSGGYNEAFF
CDR3nt: TGTGCCAGCAGTTCCTCATCGGGGGGTTATAATGAAGCTTTCTTT

d_gene: .
v_gene: TRBV5-1
j_gene: TRBJ2-6
CDR3aa: CASSNFQGAGASVLTF
CDR3nt: TGCGCCAGCAGTAACTTTCAGGGTGCTGGGGCCAGCGTCCTGACTTTC

d_gene: TRBD2
v_gene: TRBV9
j_gene: TRBJ2-1
CDR3aa: CASSVGLAGYNEQFF
CDR3nt: TGTGCCAGCAGCGTAGGGCTAGCGGGATACAATGAGCAGTTCTTC

d_gene: TRBD1
v_gene: TRBV6-6
j_gene: TRBJ1-4
CDR3aa: CASSLPQGEAKKLFF
CDR3nt: TGTGCCAGCAGTCTCCCGCAGGGGGAGGCCAAAAAACTGTTTTTT

d_gene: TRBD2
v_gene: TRBV29-1
j_gene: TRBJ2-1
CDR3aa: CSVVTSGANEQFF
CDR3nt: TGCAGCGTTGTCACTAGCGGGGCCAATGAGCAGTTCTTC

d_gene: .
v_gene: TRBV7-2
j_gene: TRBJ1-5
CDR3aa: CASSLEFGDSNQPQHF
CDR3nt: TGTGCCAGCAGCTTAGAGTTCGGGGATAGCAATCAGCCCCAGCATTTT

d_gene: .
v_gene: TRBV7-3
j_gene: TRBJ2-1
CDR3aa: CASSLEGGPSSYNEQFF
CDR3nt: TGTGCCAGCAGCTTAGAGGGAGGTCCGAGCTCCTACAATGAGCAGTTCTTC

d_gene: .
v_gene: TRBV14
j_gene: TRBJ1-5
CDR3aa: CASSQGPGLSNQPQHF
CDR3nt: TGTGCCAGCAGCCAAGGTCCAGGGCTTAGCAATCAGCCCCAGCATTTT

d_gene: TRBD2
v_gene: TRBV27
j_gene: TRBJ2-7
CDR3aa: CASSLSGLAHYEQYF
CDR3nt: TGTGCCAGCAGTTTATCCGGACTAGCGCATTACGAGCAGTACTTC

d_gene: TRBD2
v_gene: TRBV7-2
j_gene: TRBJ2-3
CDR3aa: CASSFRREARGGDTQYF
CDR3nt: TGTGCCAGCAGCTTCCGGCGGGAGGCCCGGGGGGGTGATACGCAGTATTTT

d_gene: TRBD1
v_gene: TRBV2
j_gene: TRBJ2-3
CDR3aa: CARLDPGQGVTDTQYF
CDR3nt: TGTGCCAGGCTCGATCCGGGACAGGGTGTGACAGATACGCAGTATTTT

d_gene: TRBD2
v_gene: TRBV7-9
j_gene: TRBJ2-1
CDR3aa: CASSLPAGVRDEQFF
CDR3nt: TGTGCCAGCAGCTTGCCAGCGGGAGTAAGGGATGAGCAGTTCTTC

d_gene: TRBD1
v_gene: TRBV7-9
j_gene: TRBJ2-3
CDR3aa: CASSKVTGGMADTQYF
CDR3nt: TGTGCCAGCAGCAAAGTAACAGGGGGAATGGCAGATACGCAGTATTTT

d_gene: TRBD1
v_gene: TRBV30
j_gene: TRBJ2-2
CDR3aa: CAWTSLGQANTGELFF
CDR3nt: TGTGCCTGGACCTCTCTGGGACAGGCGAACACCGGGGAGCTGTTTTTT

d_gene: TRBD1
v_gene: TRBV6-6
j_gene: TRBJ1-5
CDR3aa: CASSLPGQGSQPQHF
CDR3nt: TGTGCCAGCAGTTTACCGGGACAGGGGAGCCAGCCCCAGCATTTT

d_gene: TRBD1
v_gene: TRBV2
j_gene: TRBJ2-7
CDR3aa: CASNYRGDEQYF
CDR3nt: TGTGCCAGCAACTACAGGGGCGACGAGCAGTACTTC

d_gene: .
v_gene: TRBV29-1
j_gene: TRBJ2-3
CDR3aa: CSYRLEDTQYF
CDR3nt: TGCAGCTACAGACTAGAGGATACGCAGTATTTT

d_gene: .
v_gene: TRBV4-2
j_gene: TRBJ2-2
CDR3aa: CASRLDRGGTGELFF
CDR3nt: TGTGCCAGCAGGCTGGATAGGGGCGGCACCGGGGAGCTGTTTTTT

d_gene: .
v_gene: TRBV29-1
j_gene: TRBJ2-7
CDR3aa: CSVGMLGLPSYEQYF
CDR3nt: TGCAGCGTTGGAATGCTGGGCCTCCCCTCCTACGAGCAGTACTTC